The 13 T cell receptor beta chains reported below all come from one sample, sequenced in a study of early T cells in non-severe SARS-CoV-2 infection. Each CDR3 protein gets one entry after TCRdb re-called the 5' RACE reads with MiXCR. Among 57,000 or so distinct CDR3 sequences listed, more than 10% were seen once. Sequenced here: whole blood, sampled at baseline. The receptors derive from an adult who was a healthcare worker with PCR-confirmed SARS-CoV-2 infection or an uninfected control (not recorded which). The donor label of this sample is uncertain.

The chain links TRBV5-5 to TRBJ2-7; no clear D. This CDR3 spans 14 amino acids. Germline V gives CDR1 SGHKS, CDR2 YYEKEE (reference sequence). Trimming took off 4 bases at V and 0 bases at J, with 11 bases between the two ends. As DNA, the CDR3 is TGTGCCAGCAGCGACCCGAGGAGCTCCTACGAGCAGTACGTC. Translated, it gives CASSDPRSSYEQYV.

There are many counts of this clonotype. The J gene is TRBJ1-1, the V gene TRBV29-1; D call uncertain. V was pared by 3 bases and J by 6 bases, with 8 bases between. The CDR3 totals 11 residues. In germline, CDR1 is SQVTM, CDR2 ANQGSEA. Here the CDR3 reads CSVERGAEAFF. In DNA, the CDR3 is TGCAGCGTTGAGCGCGGGGCTGAAGCTTTCTTT.

The chain links TRBV29-1 to TRBJ1-2; D is ambiguous. The CDR3 spans 13 residues. Germline assignment: CDR1 SQVTM and CDR2 ANQGSEA. V was trimmed by 6 bases and J by 3 bases, leaving 14 bases between them. The CDR3 sequence is CSVRKDTDYGYTF. The CDR3 DNA reads TGCAGCGTCCGGAAAGACACGGACTATGGCTACACCTTC.

CDR3 region: CASSFLQGGTDTQYF. In DNA form, the CDR3 reads TGTGCCAGCAGCTTCTTACAGGGGGGTACAGATACGCAGTATTTT. This chain joins TRBV5-6 and TRBJ2-3, with 8 bases that match TRBD1. Germline V CDR1 and CDR2: SGHDT, YYEEEE. Trimming took 2 bases from V and 3 from J; bases not matched to a gene: 5. This CDR3 has 15 residues.

The chain recombines TRBV27 with TRBJ2-3; D remains unclear. The CDR3 totals 15 residues. V was cut by 3 bases and J by 2 bases, with 12 bases left in between. Germline CDR1 reads MNHEY; CDR2 reads SMNVEV (reference sequence). The CDR3 protein is CASSFGQANTDTQYF. As DNA, the CDR3 is TGTGCCAGCAGTTTTGGCCAGGCGAACACAGATACGCAGTATTTT.

This clonotype has at least ten counts. Here the CDR3 DNA reads TGTGCCAGCAGACAGGGGGCTGCCTACGAGCAGTACGTC. It codes for CASRQGAAYEQYV. This chain uses TRBV6-1 with TRBJ2-7, with 9 bases that match TRBD1. The CDR3 sequence is 13 residues long. The V and J ends lost 6 bases and 2 bases, in that order; junction bases with no gene match: 2. Germline assignment: CDR1 MNHNS and CDR2 SASEGT.

The chain couples TRBV20-1 to TRBJ2-3; D remains unclear. The CDR3 is 13 amino acids. Trimming cost V 0 bases and J 6 bases, with 10 bases left between them. Germline CDR1 is DFQATT and CDR2 is SNEGSKA (reference sequence). CDR3 DNA sequence: TGCAGTGCTAGAGATAATCCCTCGGATACGCAGTATTTT. Its protein is CSARDNPSDTQYF.

The V gene is TRBV5-1, the J gene TRBJ2-5, with D perhaps given as TRBD1 or TRBD2 (5 bases each). The V and J ends lost 0 bases and 3 bases respectively, with 12 bases between them. CDR3 size: 15 residues. Germline CDR1 SGHRS, CDR2 YFSETQ. Here the CDR3 reads CASSLGDLEKETQYF. The CDR3 DNA is TGCGCCAGCAGCTTGGGGGACCTAGAGAAAGAGACCCAGTACTTC.

The V and J genes are TRBV5-4 and TRBJ2-5; no definite D call. The germline V gene has CDR1 SGHNT and CDR2 YYREEE (reference sequence). The ends were cut back, 2 bases at V and 5 bases at J, with 13 bases in the middle. The CDR3 runs to 14 residues. Here the CDR3 reads CASSFGRAGETQYF. The CDR3 DNA is TGTGCCAGCAGCTTCGGTCGGGCCGGGGAGACCCAGTACTTC.

In this sample, this clonotype turned up many times. The chain has TRBV6-1 and TRBJ2-7; 8 bases map to TRBD1. After removal of 3 bases from V and 2 bases from J, the junction contained 9 bases not matched to a gene. The CDR3 has 16 residues. Germline V gene sequence: CDR1 MNHNS, CDR2 SASEGT. The CDR3 DNA follows: TGTGCCAGCAGTGAGTCTTTTACAGGGGGAACCTACGAGCAGTACGTC. Encoded protein: CASSESFTGGTYEQYV.

This rearrangement joins TRBV7-2 to TRBJ2-3; D is perhaps TRBD1 (5 bases). The ends were cut back, 5 bases at V and 9 bases at J, with 15 bases in the middle. The CDR3 totals 13 residues. Germline CDR1 and CDR2: SGHTA and FQGNSA. Here the CDR3 DNA reads TGTGCCAGCAGCGGCTTGTATGGGGCAACGCAGTATTTT. Translating gives CASSGLYGATQYF.

This clonotype has just a few counts. The chain uses TRBV5-1 and TRBJ2-4; D possibly corresponds to TRBD1 (5 bases). V lost 0 bases and J lost 9, with 13 bases in between. The length of the CDR3 is 14 residues. Germline CDR1 SGHRS, CDR2 YFSETQ. This CDR3 is CASSLEGAWGIQYF. In nucleotides, the CDR3 is TGCGCCAGCAGCTTGGAAGGGGCTTGGGGCATTCAGTACTTC.

This clonotype was detected a few times. V and J are TRBV3-1 and TRBJ2-3; no definite D call. Germline CDR1 and CDR2: LGHDT and YNNKEL (reference sequence). V gave up 5 bases and J gave up 2 bases, with 11 bases separating them. This CDR3 region has 14 residues. CDR3 sequence: CASSAPLNTDTQYF. CDR3 bases: TGTGCCAGCAGCGCGCCCCTTAACACAGATACGCAGTATTTT.